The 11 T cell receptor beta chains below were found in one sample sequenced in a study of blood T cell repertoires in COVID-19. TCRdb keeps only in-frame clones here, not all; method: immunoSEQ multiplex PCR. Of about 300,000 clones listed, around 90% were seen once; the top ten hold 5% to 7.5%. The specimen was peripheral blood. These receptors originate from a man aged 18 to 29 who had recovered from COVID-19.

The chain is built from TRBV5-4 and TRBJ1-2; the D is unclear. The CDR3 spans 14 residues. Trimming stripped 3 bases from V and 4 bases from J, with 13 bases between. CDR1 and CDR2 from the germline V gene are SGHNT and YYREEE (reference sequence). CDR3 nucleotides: TGTGCCAGCAGCTCCCCAGGTAGAAGCTATGGCTACACCTTC. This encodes CASSSPGRSYGYTF.

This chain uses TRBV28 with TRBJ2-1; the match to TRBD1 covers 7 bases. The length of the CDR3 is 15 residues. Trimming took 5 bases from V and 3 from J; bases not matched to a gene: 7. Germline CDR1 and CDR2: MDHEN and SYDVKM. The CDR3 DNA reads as TGTGCCAGCAGTCCAGGGGACAGCCACTACAATGAGCAGTTCTTC. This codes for CASSPGDSHYNEQFF.

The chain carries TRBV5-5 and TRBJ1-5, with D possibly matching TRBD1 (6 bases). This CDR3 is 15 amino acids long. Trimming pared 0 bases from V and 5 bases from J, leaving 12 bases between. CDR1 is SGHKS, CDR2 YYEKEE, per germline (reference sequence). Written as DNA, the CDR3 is TGTGCCAGCAGCTTGGCCAGGACAGATTATCAGCCCCAGCATTTT. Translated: CASSLARTDYQPQHF.

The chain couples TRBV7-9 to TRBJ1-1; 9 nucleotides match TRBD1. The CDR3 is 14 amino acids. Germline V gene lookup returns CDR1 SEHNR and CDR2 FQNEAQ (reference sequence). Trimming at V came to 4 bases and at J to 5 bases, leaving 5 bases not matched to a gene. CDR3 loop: CASSSQGAGTEAFF. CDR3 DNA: TGTGCCAGCAGCTCACAGGGGGCAGGGACTGAAGCTTTCTTT.

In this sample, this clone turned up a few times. CDR3 residues: CASSQGVAYGYTF. The DNA for the CDR3 is TGTGCCAGCTCCCAGGGGGTTGCCTATGGCTACACCTTC. The J gene is TRBJ1-2, the V gene TRBV18; 7 bases are shared with TRBD1. Per the germline V gene, CDR1 is KGHSH and CDR2 is LQKENI. The junction had 5 bases not matched to a gene; V was cut back by 6 bases and J by 4 bases. The CDR3 runs 13 residues.

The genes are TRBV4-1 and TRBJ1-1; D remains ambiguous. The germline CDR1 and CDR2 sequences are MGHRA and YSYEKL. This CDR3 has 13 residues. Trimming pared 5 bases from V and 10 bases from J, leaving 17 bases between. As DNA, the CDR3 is TGCGCCAGCAGCAAGTCTACGGAGGCGGGAGCTTTCTTT. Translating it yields CASSKSTEAGAFF.

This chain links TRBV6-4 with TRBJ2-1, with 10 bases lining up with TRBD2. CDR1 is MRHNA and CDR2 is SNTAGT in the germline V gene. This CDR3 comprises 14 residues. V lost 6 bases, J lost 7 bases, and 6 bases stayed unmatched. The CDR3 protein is CASRIAGGPNEQFF. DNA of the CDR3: TGTGCCAGCAGAATAGCGGGAGGTCCGAATGAGCAGTTCTTC.

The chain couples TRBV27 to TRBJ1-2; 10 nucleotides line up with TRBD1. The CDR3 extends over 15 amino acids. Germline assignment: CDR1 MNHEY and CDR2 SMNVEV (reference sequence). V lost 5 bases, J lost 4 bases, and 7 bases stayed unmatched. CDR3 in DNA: TGTGCCAGCAGTACGGGACAGGGGTTGAGCTATGGCTACACCTTC. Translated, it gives CASSTGQGLSYGYTF.

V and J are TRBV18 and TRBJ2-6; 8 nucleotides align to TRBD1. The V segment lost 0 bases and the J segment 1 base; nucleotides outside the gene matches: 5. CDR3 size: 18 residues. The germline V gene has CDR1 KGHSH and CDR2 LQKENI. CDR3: CASSPPIDRGSGANVLTF. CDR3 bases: TGTGCCAGCTCACCACCGATCGACAGGGGTTCTGGGGCCAACGTCCTGACTTTC.

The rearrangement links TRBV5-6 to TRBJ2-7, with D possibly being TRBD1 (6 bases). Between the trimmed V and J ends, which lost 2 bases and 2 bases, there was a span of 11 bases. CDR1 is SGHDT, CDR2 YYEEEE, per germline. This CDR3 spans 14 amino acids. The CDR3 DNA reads TGTGCCAGCAGCTTAACGGGACACACCTACGAGCAGTACTTC. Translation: CASSLTGHTYEQYF.

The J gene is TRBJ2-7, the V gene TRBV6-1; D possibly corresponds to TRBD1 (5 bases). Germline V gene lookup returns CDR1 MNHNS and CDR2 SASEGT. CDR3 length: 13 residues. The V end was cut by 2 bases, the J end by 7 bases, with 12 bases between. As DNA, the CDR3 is TGTGCCAGCAGTGAAAATCGCCAGGGTGAGCAGTACTTC. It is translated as CASSENRQGEQYF.